This T cell receptor beta chain was recovered during a study of Ad26.COV2.S vaccination and SARS-CoV-2 variants. The overall study: Of the COV1001 trial arms, the Ad26.COV2.S arm included the donor.

Measured with immunoSEQ multiplex PCR; TCRdb has only the in-frame clones, and not every one. In the table there are roughly 380,000 clones, around 89% of which are singletons. In regard to this clone: Its specificity is unknown.

Notes on the study in general: Vaccine recipients had higher spike-specific TCR breadth than placebo recipients.

J gave up 7 bases and V 5 bases, and 7 bases lay outside the gene matches. The CDR3 covers 14 residues. Germline CDR1 is LNHDA and CDR2 is SQIVND (reference sequence). The treatment: around 19 received Ad26.COV2.S at low or high dose, single or two shots; 5 received placebo; per-sample allocation not given. Sampling happened 63 days after the first vaccine or placebo injection. Donor was an adult aged 18-55 years in Boston. Specimen: peripheral blood, collected in a trial of Ad26.COV2.S vaccine versus placebo. The TCR was taken from a person between 18 and 65 years old who received the Ad26.COV2.S COVID-19 vaccine or a placebo. V gene TRBV19 combines with J gene TRBJ2-2, with 7 bases matching TRBD2. The CDR3 protein is CASSRFREGGELFF. CDR3 nucleotide sequence: TGTGCCAGTAGTCGGTTCAGGGAGGGCGGGGAGCTGTTTTTT.